One and the same sample provided the 2 T cell receptor beta chains below, sequenced in a study of T cells after yellow fever vaccination. MiXCR, run by TCRdb on the 5' RACE reads, gives a single entry per CDR3 protein. The sample includes a few hundred thousand distinct CDR3 sequences, less than 20% of them seen just once. Sample: PBMCs, taken around 5 days after the first yellow fever vaccination. The source is a man in his late teens or twenties who received the YFV17D yellow fever vaccine.

This clonotype came up a few times. J is TRBJ2-6 and V is TRBV11-1, with 9 bases fitting TRBD1. The V gene end was trimmed by 3 bases and the J gene end by 1 base; junction bases not matched to a gene: 10. CDR3 length: 19 residues. Germline V gene data show CDR1 as SGHAT and CDR2 as FQDESV (reference sequence). The CDR3 bases are TGTGCCAGCAGCTTGCTGCCGGGACAGGGAAGATCTGGGGCCAACGTCCTGACTTTC. It yields the protein CASSLLPGQGRSGANVLTF.

The chain carries TRBV7-8 and TRBJ1-6, with D possibly TRBD1 on 5 matching bases. Trimming took 5 bases from V and 9 from J, leaving 17 bases between them. In germline, CDR1 is SGHVS, CDR2 FQNEAQ. The CDR3 has 15 residues. The CDR3 coding sequence is TGTGCCAGCAGCACCCCCACGGGGGTTTTTTCACCCCTCCACTTT. It translates to CASSTPTGVFSPLHF. The entire variable domain, with the rest obtained from reference TRBV7-8 and TRBJ1-6, is as follows: GAGVSQSPRYKVAKRGQDVALRCDPISGHVSLFWYQQALGQGPEFLTYFQNEAQLDKSGLPSDRFFAERPEGSVSTLKIQRTQQEDSAVYLCASSTPTGVFSPLHFGNGTRLTVT.